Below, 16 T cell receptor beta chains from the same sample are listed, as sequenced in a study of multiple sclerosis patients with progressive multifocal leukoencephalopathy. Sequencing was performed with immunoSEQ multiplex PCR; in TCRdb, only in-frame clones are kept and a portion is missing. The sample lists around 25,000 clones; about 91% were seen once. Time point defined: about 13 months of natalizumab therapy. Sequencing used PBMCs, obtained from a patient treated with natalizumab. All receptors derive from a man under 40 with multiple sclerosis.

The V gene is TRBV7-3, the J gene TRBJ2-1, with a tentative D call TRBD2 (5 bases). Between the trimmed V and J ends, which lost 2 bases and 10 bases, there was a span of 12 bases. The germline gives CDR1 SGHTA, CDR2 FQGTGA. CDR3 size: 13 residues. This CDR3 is CASSLSSQREQFF. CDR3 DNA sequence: TGTGCCAGCAGCTTATCATCCCAGCGGGAGCAGTTCTTC.

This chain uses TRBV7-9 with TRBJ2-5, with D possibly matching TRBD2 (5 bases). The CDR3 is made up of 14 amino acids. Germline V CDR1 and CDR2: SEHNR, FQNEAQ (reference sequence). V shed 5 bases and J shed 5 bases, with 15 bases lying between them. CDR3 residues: CASSPFGGWETQYF. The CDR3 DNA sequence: TGTGCCAGCAGCCCCTTTGGAGGTTGGGAGACCCAGTACTTC.

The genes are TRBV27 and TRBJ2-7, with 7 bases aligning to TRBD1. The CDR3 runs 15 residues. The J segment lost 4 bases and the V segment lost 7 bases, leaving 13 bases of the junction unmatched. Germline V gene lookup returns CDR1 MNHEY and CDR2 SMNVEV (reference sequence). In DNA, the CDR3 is TGTGCCAGCACCGACAGGGACGGATGGGGTTACGAGCAGTACTTC. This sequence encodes CASTDRDGWGYEQYF.

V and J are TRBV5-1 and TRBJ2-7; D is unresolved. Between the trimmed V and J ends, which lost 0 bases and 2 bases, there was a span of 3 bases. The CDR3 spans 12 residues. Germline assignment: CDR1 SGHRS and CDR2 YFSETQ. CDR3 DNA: TGCGCCAGCAGCTTGGTACCCTACGAGCAGTACTTC. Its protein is CASSLVPYEQYF.

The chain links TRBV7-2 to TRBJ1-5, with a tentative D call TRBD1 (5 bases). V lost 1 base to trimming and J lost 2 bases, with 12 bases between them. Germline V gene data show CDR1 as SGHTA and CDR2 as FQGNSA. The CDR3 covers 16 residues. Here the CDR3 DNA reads TGTGCCAGCAGCTTAGTGGCAGGGAACGGCAATCAGCCCCAGCATTTT. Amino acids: CASSLVAGNGNQPQHF.

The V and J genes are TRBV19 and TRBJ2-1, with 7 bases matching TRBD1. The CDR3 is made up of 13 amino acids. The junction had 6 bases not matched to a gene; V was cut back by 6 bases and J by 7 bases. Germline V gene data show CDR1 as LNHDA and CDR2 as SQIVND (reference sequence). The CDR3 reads CASSPTGWNEQFF. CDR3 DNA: TGTGCCAGTAGCCCGACAGGGTGGAATGAGCAGTTCTTC.

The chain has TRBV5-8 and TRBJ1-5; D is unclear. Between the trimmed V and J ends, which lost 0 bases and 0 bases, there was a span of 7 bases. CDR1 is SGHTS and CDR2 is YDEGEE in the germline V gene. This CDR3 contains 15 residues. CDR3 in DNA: TGTGCCAGCAGCTTGGTAGTCTATAGCAATCAGCCCCAGCATTTT. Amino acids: CASSLVVYSNQPQHF.

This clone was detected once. Here the CDR3 reads CASSQLRRGDTQYF. CDR3 in DNA: TGTGCCAGCAGCCAACTGCGGCGAGGAGATACGCAGTATTTT. V gene TRBV14 combines with J gene TRBJ2-3; D is unresolved. Trimming stripped 2 bases from V and 5 bases from J, with 11 bases between. In germline, CDR1 is SGHDN, CDR2 FVKESK. This CDR3 is built from 14 residues.

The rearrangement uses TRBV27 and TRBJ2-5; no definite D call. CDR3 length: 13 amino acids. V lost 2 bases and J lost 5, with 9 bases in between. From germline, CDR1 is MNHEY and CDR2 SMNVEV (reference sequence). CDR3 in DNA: TGTGCCAGCAGTTTAGGAATTGAGGAGACCCAGTACTTC. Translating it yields CASSLGIEETQYF.

CDR3 sequence reads: CASSNRDRSYEQYV. CDR3 bases: TGTGCCAGCAGTAACCGGGACAGATCCTACGAGCAGTACGTC. V is TRBV6-6 and J is TRBJ2-7; 7 bases are a match to TRBD1. The CDR3 length is 14 residues. The V gene's germline CDR1 is MNHNY and CDR2 SVGAGI (reference sequence). V shed 5 bases and J 1 base; nucleotides not matched to a gene: 5.

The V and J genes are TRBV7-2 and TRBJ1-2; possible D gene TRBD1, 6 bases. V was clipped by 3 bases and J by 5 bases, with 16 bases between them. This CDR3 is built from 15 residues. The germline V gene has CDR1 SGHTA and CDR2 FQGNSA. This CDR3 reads CASSLSSGGRYGYTF. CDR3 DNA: TGTGCCAGCAGCTTGTCATCCGGGGGGCGGTATGGCTACACCTTC.

The CDR3 here is CASRGGPSYNEQFF. CDR3 sequence (DNA): TGTGCCAGCAGAGGAGGGCCAAGTTACAATGAGCAGTTCTTC. The V gene is TRBV7-9, the J gene TRBJ2-1; tentatively, D is TRBD2 (6 bases). Germline V gives CDR1 SEHNR, CDR2 FQNEAQ (reference sequence). V was cut by 6 bases and J by 4 bases, with 13 bases left in between. This CDR3 spans 14 amino acids.

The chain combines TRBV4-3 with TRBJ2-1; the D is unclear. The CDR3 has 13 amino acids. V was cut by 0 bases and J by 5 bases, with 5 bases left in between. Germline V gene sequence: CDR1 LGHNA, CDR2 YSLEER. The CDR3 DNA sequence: TGCGCCAGCAGCCAAGACCGTAACAATGAGCAGTTCTTC. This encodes CASSQDRNNEQFF.

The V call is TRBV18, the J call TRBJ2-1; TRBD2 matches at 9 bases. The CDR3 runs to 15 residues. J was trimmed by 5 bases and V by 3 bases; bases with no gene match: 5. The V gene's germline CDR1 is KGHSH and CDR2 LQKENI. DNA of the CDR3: TGTGCCAGCTCACCCCGGACTAGCGTTCACAATGAGCAGTTCTTC. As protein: CASSPRTSVHNEQFF. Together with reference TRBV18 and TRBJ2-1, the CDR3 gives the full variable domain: NAGVMQNPRHLVRRRGQEARLRCSPMKGHSHVYWYRQLPEEGLKFMVYLQKENIIDESGMPKERFSAEFPKEGPSILRIQQVVRGDSAAYFCASSPRTSVHNEQFFGPGTRLTVL.

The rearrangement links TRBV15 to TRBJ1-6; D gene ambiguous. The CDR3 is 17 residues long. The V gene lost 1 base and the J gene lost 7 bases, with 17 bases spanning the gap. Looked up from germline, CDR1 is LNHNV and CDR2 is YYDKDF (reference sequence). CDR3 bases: TGTGCCACCAGCAGAGTCCCCGCGACTCGGGTCAATTCACCCCTCCACTTT. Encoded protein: CATSRVPATRVNSPLHF.

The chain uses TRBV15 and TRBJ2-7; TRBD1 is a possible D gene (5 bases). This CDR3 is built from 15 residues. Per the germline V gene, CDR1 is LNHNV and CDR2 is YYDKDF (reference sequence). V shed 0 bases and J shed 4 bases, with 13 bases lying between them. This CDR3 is CATSRDMAGNYEQYF. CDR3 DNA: TGTGCCACCAGCAGAGATATGGCAGGGAATTACGAGCAGTACTTC.